The clone carrying this T cell receptor beta chain appeared a few times. Its specificity is unknown. Trimming shortened V by 6 bases and J by 3 bases, and 6 bases separated the two germline ends. From germline, CDR1 is MGHRA and CDR2 YSYEKL. The CDR3 consists of 11 residues. The authors reverse transcribed all of the isolated RNA, so sequencing captured expressed TCRB transcripts. Produced via immunoSEQ multiplex PCR; TCRdb's table is partial and in-frame only. The data contain hundreds of thousands of clones, around an eighth of them singletons. This record belongs to a study of beta chain features in type 1 diabetes. Overall study findings and caveats: Shortening of TCRB CDR3s, moderate but significant, appeared in all four CD4+ subsets of Type 1 diabetes patients. No resolution was reached here on whether HLA type influences TCRB rearrangement.

The sequencing sample was made of naive CD4+ T cells from blood. The V gene is TRBV4-1, the J gene TRBJ2-7; unclear D gene. The clonotype originates from a man aged 18 to 35 with type 1 diabetes. CDR3 in DNA: TGCGCCAGCAGTTCTCACTACGAGCAGTACTTC. Amino acids: CASSSHYEQYF.